This T cell receptor (beta chain) is from a study of Ad26.COV2.S vaccination and SARS-CoV-2 variants. The treatment was: some 20 received Ad26.COV2.S at low or high dose, single or two shots; several received placebo; per-sample allocation not given. Collection of the samples took place on day 63 after the first injection of vaccine or placebo. In this sample, this clone turned up once. V lost 8 bases to trimming and J lost 2 bases, with 12 bases between them. This CDR3 contains 13 residues. Germline V lookup: CDR1 LGHDT, CDR2 YNNKEL (reference sequence). TCRdb's copy holds only in-frame clones and misses some; the assay was immunoSEQ multiplex PCR. The sample carries about 380,000 clones, 83% recorded once.

This chain joins TRBV3-1 (or the pseudogene TRBV3-2) and TRBJ1-2; possibly TRBD1 for D (6 bases). The sequence derives from a person aged 18-65 years who received the Ad26.COV2.S COVID-19 vaccine or a placebo. The specimen comprised peripheral blood, sampled in a trial of Ad26.COV2.S vaccine versus placebo. The CDR3 DNA reads TGTGCCAGCCAGGCCCAGGGGAACTATGGCTACACCTTC. This translates into CASQAQGNYGYTF.